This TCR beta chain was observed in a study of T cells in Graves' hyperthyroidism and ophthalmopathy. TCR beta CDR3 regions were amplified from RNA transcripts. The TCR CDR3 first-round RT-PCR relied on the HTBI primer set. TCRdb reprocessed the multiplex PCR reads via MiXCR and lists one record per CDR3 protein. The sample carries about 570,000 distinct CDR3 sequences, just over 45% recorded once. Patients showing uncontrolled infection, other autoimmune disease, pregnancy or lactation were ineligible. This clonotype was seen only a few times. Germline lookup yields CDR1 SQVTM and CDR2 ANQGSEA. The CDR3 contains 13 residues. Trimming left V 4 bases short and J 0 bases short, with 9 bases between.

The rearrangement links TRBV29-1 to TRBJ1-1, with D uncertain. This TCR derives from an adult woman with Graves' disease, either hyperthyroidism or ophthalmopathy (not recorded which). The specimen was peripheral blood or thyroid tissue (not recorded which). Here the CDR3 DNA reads TGCAGCGTTGGCGGGATCCTGAACACTGAAGCTTTCTTT. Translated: CSVGGILNTEAFF.